This T cell receptor beta chain was documented in a study of cytotoxic CD8 clonotypes in ibrutinib-treated CLL. Looking at the study overall: Included were 11 relapsed/refractory and 15 treatment-naive patients, of whom some 18 were IGHV unmutated.

Findings of the study overall: Baseline values of clonality outstripped age-matched healthy donors and followed circulating CD8+ T-cell counts. Sampling times, which were not matched between the groups, differed between sustained-remission patients and progressing patients.

A word on this clone: The antigen is not known.

Target depth was 1 in 200,000 to 1 in 1 million T cells, about 10x per clonotype. Generated by immunoSEQ multiplex PCR, the TCRdb table keeps only in-frame clones and is missing some. The sample records tens of thousands of clones, under 80% being singletons. The receptor was isolated from a human donor with chronic lymphocytic leukemia. The sample was PBMCs, taken before ibrutinib treatment.

Written as DNA, the CDR3 is TGTGCCAGCAGTACCACCGGGACTAGCGGGAGGTACTACGAGCAGTACTTC. This sequence encodes CASSTTGTSGRYYEQYF. The J gene is TRBJ2-7, the V gene TRBV28; 15 bases are shared with TRBD2. Germline V CDR1 and CDR2: MDHEN, SYDVKM. The CDR3 is 17 residues long. V was clipped by 5 bases and J by 3 bases; unmatched bases: 8.